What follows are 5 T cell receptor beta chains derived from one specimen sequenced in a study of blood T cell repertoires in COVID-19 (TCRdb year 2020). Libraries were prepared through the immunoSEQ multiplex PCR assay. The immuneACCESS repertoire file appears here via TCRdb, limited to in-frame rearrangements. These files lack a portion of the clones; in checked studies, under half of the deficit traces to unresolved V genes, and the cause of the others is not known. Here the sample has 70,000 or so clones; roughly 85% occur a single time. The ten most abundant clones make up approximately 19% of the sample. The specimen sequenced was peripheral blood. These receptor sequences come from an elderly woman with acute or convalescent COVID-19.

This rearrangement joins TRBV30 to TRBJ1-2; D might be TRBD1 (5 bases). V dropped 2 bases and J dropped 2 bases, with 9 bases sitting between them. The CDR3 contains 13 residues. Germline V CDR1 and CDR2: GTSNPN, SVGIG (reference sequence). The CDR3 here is CAWSTTVNYGYTF. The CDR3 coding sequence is TGTGCCTGGAGTACGACAGTCAACTATGGCTACACCTTC. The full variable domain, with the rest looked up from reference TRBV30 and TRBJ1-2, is SQTIHQWPATLVQPVGSPLSLECTVEGTSNPNLYWYRQAAGRGLQLLFYSVGIGQISSEVPQNLSASRPQDRQFILSSKKLLLSDSGFYLCAWSTTVNYGYTFGSGTRLTVV.

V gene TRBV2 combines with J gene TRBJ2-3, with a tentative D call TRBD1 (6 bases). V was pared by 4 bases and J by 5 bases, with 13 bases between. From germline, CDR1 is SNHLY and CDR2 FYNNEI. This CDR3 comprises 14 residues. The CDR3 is CASSADRNRDTQYF. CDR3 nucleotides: TGTGCCAGCAGTGCCGACAGGAACCGAGATACGCAGTATTTT.

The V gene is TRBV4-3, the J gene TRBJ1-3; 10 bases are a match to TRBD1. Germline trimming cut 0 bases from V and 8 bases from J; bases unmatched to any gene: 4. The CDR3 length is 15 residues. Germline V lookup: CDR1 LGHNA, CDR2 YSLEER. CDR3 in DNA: TGCGCCAGCAGCCAAGATAGGGGGACAGGGGACACCATATATTTT. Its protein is CASSQDRGTGDTIYF.

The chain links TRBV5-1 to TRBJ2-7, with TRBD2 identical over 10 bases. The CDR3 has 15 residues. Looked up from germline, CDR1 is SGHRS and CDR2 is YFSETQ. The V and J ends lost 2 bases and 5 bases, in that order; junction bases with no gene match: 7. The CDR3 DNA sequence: TGCGCCAGCAGCTTCTTAGCGGGAGGTGTAGACGAGCAGTACTTC. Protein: CASSFLAGGVDEQYF.

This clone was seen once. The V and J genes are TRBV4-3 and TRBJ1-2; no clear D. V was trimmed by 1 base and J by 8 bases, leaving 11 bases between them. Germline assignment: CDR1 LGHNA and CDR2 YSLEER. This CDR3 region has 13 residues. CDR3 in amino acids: CASSQAGSRGYTF. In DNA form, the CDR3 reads TGCGCCAGCAGCCAAGCCGGGTCAAGGGGCTACACCTTC.